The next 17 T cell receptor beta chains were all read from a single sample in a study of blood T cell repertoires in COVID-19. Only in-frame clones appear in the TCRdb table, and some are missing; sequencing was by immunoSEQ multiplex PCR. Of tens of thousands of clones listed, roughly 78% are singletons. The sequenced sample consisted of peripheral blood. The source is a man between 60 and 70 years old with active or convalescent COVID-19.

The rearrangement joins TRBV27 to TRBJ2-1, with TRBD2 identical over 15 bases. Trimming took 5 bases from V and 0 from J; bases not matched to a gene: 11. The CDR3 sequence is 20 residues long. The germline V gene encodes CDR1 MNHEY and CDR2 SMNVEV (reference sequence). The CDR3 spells CASSTTGTSGGLNSYNEQFF. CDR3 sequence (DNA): TGTGCCAGCAGTACTACCGGGACTAGCGGGGGGTTGAACTCCTACAATGAGCAGTTCTTC.

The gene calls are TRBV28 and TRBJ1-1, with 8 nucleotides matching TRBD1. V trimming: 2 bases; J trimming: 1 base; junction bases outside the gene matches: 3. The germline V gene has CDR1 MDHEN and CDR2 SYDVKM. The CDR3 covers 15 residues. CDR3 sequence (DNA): TGTGCCAGCAGTTTAGGGGACAGGTCGAACACTGAAGCTTTCTTT. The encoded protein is CASSLGDRSNTEAFF.

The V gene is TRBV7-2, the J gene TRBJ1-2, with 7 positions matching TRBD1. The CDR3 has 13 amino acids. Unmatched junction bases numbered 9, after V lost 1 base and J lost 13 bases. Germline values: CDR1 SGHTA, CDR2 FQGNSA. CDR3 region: CASSLDRQGVCTF. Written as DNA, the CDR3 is TGTGCCAGCAGCTTAGACCGACAGGGTGTTTGCACCTTC.

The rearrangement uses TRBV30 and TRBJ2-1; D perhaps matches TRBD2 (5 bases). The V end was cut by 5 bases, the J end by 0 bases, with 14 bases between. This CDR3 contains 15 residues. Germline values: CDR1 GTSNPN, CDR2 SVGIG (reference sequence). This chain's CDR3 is CAWPSWRSSYNEQFF. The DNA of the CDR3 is TGTGCCTGGCCATCTTGGAGGAGCTCCTACAATGAGCAGTTCTTC.

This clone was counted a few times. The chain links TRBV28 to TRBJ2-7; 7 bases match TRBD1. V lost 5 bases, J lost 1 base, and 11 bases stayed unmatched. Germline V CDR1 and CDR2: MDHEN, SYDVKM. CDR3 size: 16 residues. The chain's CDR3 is CASSVLRDSSSYEQYF. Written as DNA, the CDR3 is TGTGCCAGCAGTGTCCTGAGGGACAGCTCTTCCTACGAGCAGTACTTC.

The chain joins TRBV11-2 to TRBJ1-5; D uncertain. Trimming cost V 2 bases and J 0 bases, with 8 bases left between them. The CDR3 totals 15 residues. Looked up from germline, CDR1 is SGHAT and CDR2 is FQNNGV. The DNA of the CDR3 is TGTGCCAGCAGCTTATACGGGAATAGCAATCAGCCCCAGCATTTT. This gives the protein CASSLYGNSNQPQHF.

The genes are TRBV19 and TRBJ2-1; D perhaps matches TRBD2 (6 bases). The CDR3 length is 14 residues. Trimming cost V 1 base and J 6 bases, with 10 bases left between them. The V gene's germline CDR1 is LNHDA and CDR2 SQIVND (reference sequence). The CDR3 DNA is TGTGCCAGTAGTATAGCGGGGGTCACCAATGAGCAGTTCTTC. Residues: CASSIAGVTNEQFF.

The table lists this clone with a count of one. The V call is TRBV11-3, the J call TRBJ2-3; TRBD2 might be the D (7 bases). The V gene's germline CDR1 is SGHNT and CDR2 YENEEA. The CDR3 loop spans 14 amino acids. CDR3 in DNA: TGTGCTTCTTCTCGGGGGGCTGGCACAGATACGCAGTATTTT. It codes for CASSRGAGTDTQYF. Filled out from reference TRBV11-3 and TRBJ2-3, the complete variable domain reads EAGVVQSPRYKIIEKKQPVAFWCNPISGHNTLYWYLQNLGQGPELLIRYENEEAVDDSQLPKDRFSAERLKGVDSTLKIQPAELGDSAVYLCASSRGAGTDTQYFGPGTRLTVL.

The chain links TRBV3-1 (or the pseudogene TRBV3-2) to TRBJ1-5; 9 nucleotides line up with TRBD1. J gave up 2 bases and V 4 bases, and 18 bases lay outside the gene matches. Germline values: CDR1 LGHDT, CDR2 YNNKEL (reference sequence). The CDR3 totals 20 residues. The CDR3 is CASSPHRDRVESKGNQPQHF. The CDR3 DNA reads TGTGCCAGCAGCCCCCACCGGGACAGGGTGGAAAGTAAAGGCAATCAGCCCCAGCATTTT.

The CDR3, as DNA: TGTGCCAGCAGCGAGACAAGCTCCTACAATGAGCAGTTCTTC. Translating gives CASSETSSYNEQFF. The chain couples TRBV5-4 to TRBJ2-1; D uncertain. Trimming took off 4 bases at V and 0 bases at J, with 8 bases between the two ends. This CDR3 is built from 14 residues. Germline values: CDR1 SGHNT, CDR2 YYREEE (reference sequence).

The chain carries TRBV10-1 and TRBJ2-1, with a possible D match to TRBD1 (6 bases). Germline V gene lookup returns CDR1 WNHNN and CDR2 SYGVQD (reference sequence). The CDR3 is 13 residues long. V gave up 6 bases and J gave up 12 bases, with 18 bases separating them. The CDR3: CASSASTGERQFF. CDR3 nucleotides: TGCGCCAGCAGCGCGTCGACAGGTGAGAGGCAGTTCTTC.

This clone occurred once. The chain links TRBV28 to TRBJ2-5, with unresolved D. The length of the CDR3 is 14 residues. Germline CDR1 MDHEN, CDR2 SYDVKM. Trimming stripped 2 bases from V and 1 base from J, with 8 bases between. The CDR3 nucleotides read TGTGCCAGCAGTTTACCAGGTCCCCAAGAGACCCAGTACTTC. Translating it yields CASSLPGPQETQYF.

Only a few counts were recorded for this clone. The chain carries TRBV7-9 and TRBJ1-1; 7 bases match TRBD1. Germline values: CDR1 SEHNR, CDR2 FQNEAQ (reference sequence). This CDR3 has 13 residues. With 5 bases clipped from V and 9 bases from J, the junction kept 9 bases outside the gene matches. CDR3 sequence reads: CASSVRQGFKAFF. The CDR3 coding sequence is TGTGCCAGCAGCGTACGACAGGGTTTCAAAGCTTTCTTT.

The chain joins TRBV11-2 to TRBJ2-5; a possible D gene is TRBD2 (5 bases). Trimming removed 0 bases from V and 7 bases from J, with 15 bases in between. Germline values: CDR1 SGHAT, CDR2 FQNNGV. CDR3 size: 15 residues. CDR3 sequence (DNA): TGTGCCAGCAGCTTAGATGTGGTAGCGCCTACGACCCAGTACTTC. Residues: CASSLDVVAPTTQYF.

CDR3 DNA: TGTGCCAGCAGCCCAGCAAGGGGGGGGGCTGGGGAACTGTTTTTT. This gives the protein CASSPARGGAGELFF. The chain uses TRBV7-7 and TRBJ1-4; the D gene is possibly TRBD1 (6 bases). CDR1 and CDR2 (germline): SSHAT, FNYEAQ (reference sequence). The V and J ends lost 5 bases and 12 bases respectively, with 22 bases between them. The CDR3 is made up of 15 amino acids. Looking up the rest from reference TRBV7-7 and TRBJ1-4 gives the full variable domain: GAGVSQSPRYKVTKRGQDVTLRCDPISSHATLYWYQQALGQGPEFLTYFNYEAQPDKSGLPSDRFSAERPEGSISTLTIQRTEQRDSAMYRCASSPARGGAGELFFGSGTQLSVL.

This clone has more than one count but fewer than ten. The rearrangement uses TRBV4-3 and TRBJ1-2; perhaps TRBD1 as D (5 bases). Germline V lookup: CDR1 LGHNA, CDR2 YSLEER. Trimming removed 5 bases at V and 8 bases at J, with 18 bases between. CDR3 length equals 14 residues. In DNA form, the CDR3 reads TGCGCCAGCAGCTACTCACCAGGGCGTAAGGGCTACACCTTC. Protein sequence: CASSYSPGRKGYTF.

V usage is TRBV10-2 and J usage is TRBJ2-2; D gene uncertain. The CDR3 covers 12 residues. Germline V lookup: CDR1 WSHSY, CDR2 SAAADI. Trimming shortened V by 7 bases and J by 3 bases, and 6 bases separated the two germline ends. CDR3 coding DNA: TGCGCCAGCAAATATGACACCGGGGAGCTGTTTTTT. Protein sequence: CASKYDTGELFF.